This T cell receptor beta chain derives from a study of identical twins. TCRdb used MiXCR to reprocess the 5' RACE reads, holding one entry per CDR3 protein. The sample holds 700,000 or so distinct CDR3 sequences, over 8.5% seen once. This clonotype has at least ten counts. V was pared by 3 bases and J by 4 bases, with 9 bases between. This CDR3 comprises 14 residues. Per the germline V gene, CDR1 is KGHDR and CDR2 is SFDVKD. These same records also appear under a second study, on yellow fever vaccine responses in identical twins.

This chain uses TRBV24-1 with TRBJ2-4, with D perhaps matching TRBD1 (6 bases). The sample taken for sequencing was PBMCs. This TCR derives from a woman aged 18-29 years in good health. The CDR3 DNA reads TGTGCCACCAGTGATAGGGACAAAAAAAACATTCAGTACTTC. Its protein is CATSDRDKKNIQYF.